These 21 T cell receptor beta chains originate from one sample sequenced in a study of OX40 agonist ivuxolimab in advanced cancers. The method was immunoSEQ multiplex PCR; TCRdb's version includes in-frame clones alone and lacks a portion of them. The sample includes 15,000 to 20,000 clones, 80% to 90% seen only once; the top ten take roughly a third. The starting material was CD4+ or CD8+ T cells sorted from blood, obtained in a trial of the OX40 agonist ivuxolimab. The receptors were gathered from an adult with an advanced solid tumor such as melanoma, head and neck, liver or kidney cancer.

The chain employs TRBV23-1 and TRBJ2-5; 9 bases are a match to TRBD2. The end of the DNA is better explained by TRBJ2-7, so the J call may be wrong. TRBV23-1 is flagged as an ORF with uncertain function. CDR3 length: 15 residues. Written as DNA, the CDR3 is TGCGCCAGCAGTCCCCCTTGGACTAGCGCAGACGAGCAGTACTTC. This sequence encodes CASSPPWTSADEQYF.

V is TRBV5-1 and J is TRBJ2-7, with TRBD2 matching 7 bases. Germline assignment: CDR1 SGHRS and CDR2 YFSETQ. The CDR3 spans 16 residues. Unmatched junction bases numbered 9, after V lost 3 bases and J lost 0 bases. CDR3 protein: CASSYNSGHSSYEQYF. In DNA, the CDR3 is TGCGCCAGCAGCTACAATAGCGGGCACAGCTCCTACGAGCAGTACTTC.

The CDR3 is CASGDRMNTEAFF. Here the CDR3 DNA reads TGTGCCAGCGGGGACAGGATGAACACTGAAGCTTTCTTT. The genes are TRBV9 and TRBJ1-1, with 8 bases lining up with TRBD1. V lost 7 bases to trimming and J lost 0 bases; unmatched junction nucleotides: 2. This CDR3 is built from 13 residues. CDR1 is SGDLS and CDR2 is YYNGEE in the germline V gene.

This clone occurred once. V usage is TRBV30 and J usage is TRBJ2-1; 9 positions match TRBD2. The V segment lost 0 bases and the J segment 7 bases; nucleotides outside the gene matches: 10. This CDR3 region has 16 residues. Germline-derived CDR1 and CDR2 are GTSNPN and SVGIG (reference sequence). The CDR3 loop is CAWSVIAGGPVNEQFF. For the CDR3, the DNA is TGTGCCTGGAGTGTAATTGCGGGAGGGCCCGTAAATGAGCAGTTCTTC.

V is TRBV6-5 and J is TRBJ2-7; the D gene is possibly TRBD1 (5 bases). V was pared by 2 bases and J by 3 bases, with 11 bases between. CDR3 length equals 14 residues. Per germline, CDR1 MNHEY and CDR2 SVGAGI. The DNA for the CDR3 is TGTGCCAGCAGTTACCTGGGCCAGGGCTACGAGCAGTACTTC. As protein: CASSYLGQGYEQYF.

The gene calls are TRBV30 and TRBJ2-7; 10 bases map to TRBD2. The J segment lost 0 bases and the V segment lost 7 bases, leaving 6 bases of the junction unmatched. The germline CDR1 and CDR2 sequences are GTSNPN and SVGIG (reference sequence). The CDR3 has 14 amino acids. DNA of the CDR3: TGTGCCTCCGATAGCGGGGGGAGCTCCTACGAGCAGTACTTC. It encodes CASDSGGSSYEQYF.

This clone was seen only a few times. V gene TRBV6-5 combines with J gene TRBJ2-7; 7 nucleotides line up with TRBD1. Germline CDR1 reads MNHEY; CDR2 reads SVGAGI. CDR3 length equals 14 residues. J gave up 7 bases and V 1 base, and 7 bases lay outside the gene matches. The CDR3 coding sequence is TGTGCCAGCAGTTACTTCAGACAGGGTGGAGAGCAGTACTTC. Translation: CASSYFRQGGEQYF.

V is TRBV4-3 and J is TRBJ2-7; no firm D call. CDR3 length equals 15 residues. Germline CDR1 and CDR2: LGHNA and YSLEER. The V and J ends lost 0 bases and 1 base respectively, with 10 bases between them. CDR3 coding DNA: TGCGCCAGCAGCCAAGATCCTACCGGTTCCTACGAGCAGTACTTC. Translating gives CASSQDPTGSYEQYF.

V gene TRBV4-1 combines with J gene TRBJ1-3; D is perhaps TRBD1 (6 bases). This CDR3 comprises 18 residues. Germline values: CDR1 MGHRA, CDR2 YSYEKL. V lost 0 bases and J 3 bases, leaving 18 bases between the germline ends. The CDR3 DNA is TGCGCCAGCAGCCAAGAAAATGCCGGGGGCGAAAGTGGAAACACCATATATTTT. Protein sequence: CASSQENAGGESGNTIYF.

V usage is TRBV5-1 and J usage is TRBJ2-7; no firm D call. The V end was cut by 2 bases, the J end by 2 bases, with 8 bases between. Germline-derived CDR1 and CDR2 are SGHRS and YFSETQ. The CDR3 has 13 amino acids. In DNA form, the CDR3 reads TGCGCCAGCAGCTTAGGATTAACCTACGAGCAGTACTTC. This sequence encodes CASSLGLTYEQYF.

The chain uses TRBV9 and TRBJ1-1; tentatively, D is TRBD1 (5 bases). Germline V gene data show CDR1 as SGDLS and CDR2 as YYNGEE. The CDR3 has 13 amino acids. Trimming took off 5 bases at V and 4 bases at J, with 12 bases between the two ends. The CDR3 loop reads CASSEGQGTEAFF. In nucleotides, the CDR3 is TGTGCCAGCAGTGAGGGGCAGGGCACTGAAGCTTTCTTT.

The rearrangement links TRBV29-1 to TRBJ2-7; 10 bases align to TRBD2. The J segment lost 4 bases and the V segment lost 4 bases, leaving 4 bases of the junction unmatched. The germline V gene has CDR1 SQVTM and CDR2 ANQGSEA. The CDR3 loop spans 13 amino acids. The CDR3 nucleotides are TGCAGCGTTGCCCTAGCGGGAGCGTACGAGCAGTACTTC. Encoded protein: CSVALAGAYEQYF.

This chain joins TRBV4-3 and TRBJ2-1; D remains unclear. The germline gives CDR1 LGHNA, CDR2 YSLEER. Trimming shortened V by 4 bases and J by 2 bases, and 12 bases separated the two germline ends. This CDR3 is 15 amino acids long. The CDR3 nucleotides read TGCGCCAGCAGCCCTCAATGGCTCACCTACAATGAGCAGTTCTTC. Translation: CASSPQWLTYNEQFF.

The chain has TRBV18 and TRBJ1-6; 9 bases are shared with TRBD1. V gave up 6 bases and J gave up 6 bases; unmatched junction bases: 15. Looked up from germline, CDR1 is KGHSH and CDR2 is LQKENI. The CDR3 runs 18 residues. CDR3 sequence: CASSPGQGAHTSNSPLHF. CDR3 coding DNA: TGTGCCAGCTCTCCGGGACAGGGCGCACACACCTCTAATTCACCCCTCCACTTT. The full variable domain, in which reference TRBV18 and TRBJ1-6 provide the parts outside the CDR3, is NAGVMQNPRHLVRRRGQEARLRCSPMKGHSHVYWYRQLPEEGLKFMVYLQKENIIDESGMPKERFSAEFPKEGPSILRIQQVVRGDSAAYFCASSPGQGAHTSNSPLHFGNGTRLTVT.

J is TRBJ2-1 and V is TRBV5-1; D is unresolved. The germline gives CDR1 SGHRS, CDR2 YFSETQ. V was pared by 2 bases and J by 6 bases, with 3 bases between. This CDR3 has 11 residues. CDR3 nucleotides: TGCGCCAGCAGCTTAACCAATGAGCAGTTCTTC. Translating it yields CASSLTNEQFF. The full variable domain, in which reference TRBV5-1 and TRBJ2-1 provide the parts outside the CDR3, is KAGVTQTPRYLIKTRGQQVTLSCSPISGHRSVSWYQQTPGQGLQFLFEYFSETQRNKGNFPGRFSGRQFSNSRSEMNVSTLELGDSALYLCASSLTNEQFFGPGTRLTVL.

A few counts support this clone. CDR3: CASSFSLETQYF. In DNA form, the CDR3 reads TGTGCCAGCAGCTTTTCACTGGAGACCCAGTACTTC. The V call is TRBV5-4, the J call TRBJ2-5; D is ambiguous. V was cut by 2 bases and J by 5 bases, with 7 bases left in between. Per germline, CDR1 SGHNT and CDR2 YYREEE (reference sequence). The CDR3 has 12 amino acids.

Here the CDR3 reads CASSNRDRGLYEQYF. The CDR3, as DNA: TGTGCCAGCAGCAACCGGGACAGGGGACTTTACGAGCAGTACTTC. The chain is built from TRBV7-9 and TRBJ2-7; 10 bases line up with TRBD1. J was trimmed by 4 bases and V by 5 bases; bases with no gene match: 8. This CDR3 has 15 amino acids. CDR1 SEHNR and CDR2 FQNEAQ come from the germline V gene (reference sequence).

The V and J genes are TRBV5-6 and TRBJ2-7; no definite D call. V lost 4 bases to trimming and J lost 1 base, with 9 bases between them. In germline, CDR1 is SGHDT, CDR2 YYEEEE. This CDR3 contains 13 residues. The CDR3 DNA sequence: TGTGCCAGCAGCCCGATTCAGTCCTACGAGCAGTACTTC. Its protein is CASSPIQSYEQYF.

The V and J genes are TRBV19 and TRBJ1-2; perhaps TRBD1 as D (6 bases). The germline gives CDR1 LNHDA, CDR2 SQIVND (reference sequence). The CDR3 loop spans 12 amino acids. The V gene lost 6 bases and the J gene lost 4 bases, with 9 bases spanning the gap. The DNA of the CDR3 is TGTGCCAGTAGATCACAGGGCTATGGCTACACCTTC. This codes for CASRSQGYGYTF.

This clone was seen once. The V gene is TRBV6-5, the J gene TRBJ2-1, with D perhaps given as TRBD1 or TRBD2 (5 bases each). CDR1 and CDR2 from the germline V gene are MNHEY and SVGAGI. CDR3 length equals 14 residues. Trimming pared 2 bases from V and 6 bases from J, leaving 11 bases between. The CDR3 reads CASSYGLGTNEQFF. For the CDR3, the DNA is TGTGCCAGCAGTTACGGCCTGGGGACCAATGAGCAGTTCTTC.

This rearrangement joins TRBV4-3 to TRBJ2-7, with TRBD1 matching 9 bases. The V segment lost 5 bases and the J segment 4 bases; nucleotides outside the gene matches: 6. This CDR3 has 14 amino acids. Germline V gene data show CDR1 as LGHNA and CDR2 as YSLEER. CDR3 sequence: CASSSGQGRYEQYF. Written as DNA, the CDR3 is TGCGCCAGCAGCTCGGGACAGGGTCGTTACGAGCAGTACTTC.